This T cell receptor beta chain was identified during a study of cytomegalovirus exposure and HLA in healthy donors (dated by TCRdb to 2016 to 2017). Background on the whole study: An earlier analysis of 550 to 700 of the donors reported about 290 Gb of sequence data and approximately 110 million unique TCR beta sequences from some 180 million T cells. The study aimed to test whether cataloging public T cell receptors could reveal signatures of past pathogen exposure. The study used immunosequencing to profile the T cell repertoires of around 600 subjects and linked those repertoires to cytomegalovirus serostatus. Rather than drawing on any new phenotypic data, the later analysis identified candidate immune exposures from TCR beta sequences and the way those sequences occurred across donors. Alongside the repertoire data, information on donor age, sex, ethnicity and CMV serostatus was compiled. In addition to the first cohort of approximately 670 subjects, a separate validation cohort of approximately 120 different subjects was used. HLA typing included class I and class II loci at four-digit resolution. High-throughput TCR immunosequencing, statistical association of individual TCRs with disease status, and machine learning were combined to predict cytomegalovirus infection status. Among the roughly 400 genotyped donors, about 83% belonged to the genetic ancestry cluster associated with self-reported Caucasian donors. Among 300 to 500 genotyped donors of the cohort, an average of approximately 240,000 unique TCR beta nucleotide sequences was sequenced per donor, of which about 19% were non-productive. Roughly five DR-DQ haplotypes were handled as single units for association and clustering, since linkage in the cohort was strong. Typing coverage differed by locus: A, B, C, DRB1 and DQB1 were typed in about 620-630 donors, DQA1 in about 560, DPA1 in 600 to 610, and DPB1 in 400 to 490. A later analysis re-examined previously published TCR beta repertoires from 500 to 700 donors and added high-resolution HLA genotyping to investigate patterns of TCR occurrence. An early release that covered some 640 HLA-typed donors contained approximately 300 gigabases of sequencing data and tens of millions of unique TCR sequences. An earlier analysis of 587 of the donors used high-throughput TCR beta sequencing to judge whether each TCR beta V gene segment behaved as functional or pseudogenic. Genome-wide SNP genotypes for about 60% of the 666 donors were used in a later genetic analysis, which treated that subset as a discovery cohort. Every repertoire in the discovery cohort had been generated on one and the same sequencing platform. Broader findings and caveats from the paper: At a false discovery rate of 0.05, a later analysis linked 15,000 to 20,000 TCR beta sequences to specific HLA alleles. The classifier was reported to diagnose cytomegalovirus status with high specificity and sensitivity in both the original cohort and the validation cohort. A later analysis found that HLA-associated TCR beta chains were more clonally expanded and had lower generation probabilities than equally common non-associated chains. Across donors, most TCR sequences were observed very rarely, whereas some public TCRs were present in many individuals. Several of the top co-occurrence clusters appeared to be linked to parvovirus B19, influenza, CMV and Epstein-Barr virus, according to a later analysis. Because HLA typing was unavailable for some donors at each locus, only the typed subset was used in association tests. It was suggested by the authors that the approach could potentially be generalized to other disease states and immunological phenotypes. This cohort had only TCR beta chains sequenced, and the lack of alpha or paired-chain data limited which features could be detected. In an earlier analysis of approximately 590 of the donors, most TCR beta V segments appeared in productive rearrangements about 90% or about 30% of the time, broadly matching IMGT annotations. A later analysis found that TCR association rates varied across HLA loci, with DRB1 alleles showing the most associated TCRs and HLA-C alleles the fewest. Roughly 17 rarely observed V segments, including chromosome 9 orphons, were excluded from the earlier analysis of several hundred of the donors because counts were too low. Correlated functional status among segregating V segments might be attributable to linkage disequilibrium, but an unknown experimental factor could not be ruled out. Most CMV-associated TCR beta chains appeared to be HLA-restricted in a later analysis, and the HLA associations seemed to be driven largely by CMV exposure. Sequencing depth was assumed to be roughly uniform across donors in the presence/absence analyses, though that assumption may not hold. An association between a missense DCLRE1C variant and V-gene and J-gene trimming of TCR beta chains was found in a later genetic analysis and replicated in an independent cohort. Because the 87-base-pair reads could not distinguish some IMGT-functional V segments, including TRBV6-2 and TRBV6-3, those segments were excluded. Immune exposure information for the cohort was limited to CMV serostatus. The study listed 150 to 200 TCR beta chains as associated with cytomegalovirus. In vitro tests confirmed that a few of the cytomegalovirus-associated TCR beta chains recognize cytomegalovirus antigens. Compared with the 666-donor mean, donors in an Asian-associated ancestry cluster had fewer N-insertions in productive TCRs, according to a later genetic analysis. A further reported finding was that TCR beta sequences accurately predicted the HLA-A and HLA-B alleles for most subjects in the first cohort. When HLA alleles, especially DR and DQ, strongly co-occurred, TCR associations were difficult to assign to individual alleles. A cluster of highly shared sequence variants was judged likely to represent a technical artifact of the sequencing pipeline.

Library creation used the immunoSEQ multiplex PCR assay. A mixture of 60 forward primers for TCR Vbeta segments and 13 reverse primers for TCR Jbeta segments was used in the multiplex PCR. The CDR3 region of rearranged TCR beta genes was amplified from genomic DNA with a multiplex PCR assay. The amplified TCR beta libraries were sequenced on the Illumina HiSeq System as 87-base-pair reads. On the study's bioinformatics: A later analysis tallied approximately 87 million unique TCR beta chains across the approximately 670 repertoires, and about 12 million of those chains were shared by two or more donors. A nearest-neighbor algorithm error-corrected the raw reads and collapsed the reads into unique sequences, merging closely related sequences to remove PCR and sequencing errors. Alignment of CDR3 sequences to IMGT reference sequences was used to assign V, D and J gene segments. For a sequence to be retained, a match of at least six nucleotides was required to both a V gene segment and a J gene segment. A rearrangement was called productive if the CDR3 had no stop codons and remained in frame with V and J, and every other rearrangement was called non-productive. Following IMGT convention, CDR3 was defined as the stretch from the second conserved V-encoded cysteine up to the conserved J-encoded phenylalanine. Sequences without an unambiguous match to a single V gene segment were excluded from the earlier analysis of 500 to 700 of the donors. An earlier analysis of a few hundred of the donors called V segments functional above 56.7% productive rearrangements and segregating when the between-donor standard deviation exceeded 5%. A statistical classification framework was developed to diagnose cytomegalovirus status using the catalog of TCR beta chain sequences. A later analysis assigned V and J genes by comparing TCR nucleotide sequences with IMGT/GENE-DB human TR gene sequences. In a later analysis, CDR3 sequences and most-parsimonious VDJ recombination scenarios were assigned using the TCRdist pipeline. In a later analysis, every TCR beta chain was defined by the combination of its CDR3 amino acid sequence and its V-gene family, and reads without a unique V-gene family were dropped. In a later analysis, 500 to 650 highly shared, low-generation-probability nucleotide sequences were removed to address suspected cross-contamination and a sequencing artifact. A later analysis calculated a clonal expansion index for each public chain from normalized within-repertoire ranks of inferred template counts. Generation probabilities in a later analysis came from a VDJ recombination model fitted to out-of-frame rearrangements, and those results were checked against IGoR. Hypergeometric tests were used in a later analysis to score TCR-TCR, TCR-HLA and TCR-CMV co-occurrence, with a repertoire-size bias correction applied to the TCR pairs. In a later analysis, false discovery rates were estimated by permuting HLA or CMV assignments 20 times. A later analysis grouped co-occurring TCRs with DBSCAN, adding TCRdist sequence similarity when clustering within HLA-allele-positive subsets. Co-occurrence clustering excluded repertoires with fewer than 30,000 or more than 120,000 public chains, plus five with anomalous nucleotide sharing. The table comes from immuneACCESS by way of TCRdb, which keeps in-frame sequences with V and J called. Part of the clones is missing from these tables; in studies checked, under half for an unresolved V gene and the rest for unknown reasons. V and J calls and clone size are copied from that table; D and trimming were computed from the DNA. The sample yields under 200,000 clones; 68% were counted once. Approximately 1.5% of the sample rests with the top ten.

With regard to this clone: The antigen this receptor binds is unknown. Base qualities are not recorded, but no much larger clone differs from it by a single base.

The junction shows trimming of 3 bases on V and 6 bases on J, and the gene matches do not reach 8 bases of it. The germline V gene (reference sequence) yields SGHNT for CDR1 and YYREEE for CDR2. There are 14 amino acids in the CDR3, from cysteine to phenylalanine inclusive. Solely the CDR3 DNA is kept, with 42 bases framed from the first base. In total, roughly 710 healthy bone marrow donors made up the cohort. At the time of sampling, all cohort members were nominally healthy, though unrecorded immune exposures were likely present. The donor tested CMV seronegative and was one of the 352 seronegative cohort members. A peripheral blood sample was collected from each donor, and TCR beta sequencing was performed on peripheral blood mononuclear cells. The Qiagen DNeasy Blood Extraction Kit was used to extract genomic DNA from the blood cell samples.

The sequenced sample was PBMCs. The rearranged segments are TRBV5-4 and TRBJ1-2, and TRBD1 matches 7 of the central bases. The clonotype was recovered from a man aged 45-65 years in good health and CMV-seronegative. The CDR3 reads CASSSRGGSHGYTF. The DNA sequence is TGTGCCAGCAGCTCTCGAGGGGGCAGTCATGGCTACACCTTC.